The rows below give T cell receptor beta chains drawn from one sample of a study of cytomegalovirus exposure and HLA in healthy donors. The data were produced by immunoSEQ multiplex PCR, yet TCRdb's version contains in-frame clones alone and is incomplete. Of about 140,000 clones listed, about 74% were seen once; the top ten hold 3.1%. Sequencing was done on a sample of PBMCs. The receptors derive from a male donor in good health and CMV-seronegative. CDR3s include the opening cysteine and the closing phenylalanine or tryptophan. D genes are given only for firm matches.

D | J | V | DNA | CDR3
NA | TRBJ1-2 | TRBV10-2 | TGCGCCATCCAGGGGTTTAACTATGGCTACACCTTC | CAIQGFNYGYTF
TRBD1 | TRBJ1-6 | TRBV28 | TGTGCCAGCAGTTTGGGACAGCGGAATTCACCCCTCCACTTT | CASSLGQRNSPLHF
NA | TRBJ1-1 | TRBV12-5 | TGTGCTAGTGGTTTAGTGGGCGGGACGACATCCCGCACTGAAGCTTTCTTT | CASGLVGGTTSRTEAFF
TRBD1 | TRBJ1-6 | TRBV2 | TGTGCCAGCAGGGGACAGAGTTTTCAAAATTCACCCCTCCACTTT | CASRGQSFQNSPLHF
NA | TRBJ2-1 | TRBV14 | TGTGCCAGCAGCCAAGATGGGCAGAATGAGCAGTTCTTC | CASSQDGQNEQFF
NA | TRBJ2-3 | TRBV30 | TGTGCCTGGAGTCACACAGGGAGAGATACGCAGTATTTT | CAWSHTGRDTQYF
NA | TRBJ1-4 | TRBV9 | TGTGCCAGCAGCCTCCGGGGCGGGGGTGAAAAACTGTTTTTT | CASSLRGGGEKLFF
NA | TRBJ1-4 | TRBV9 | TGTGCCAGCAGCGGAAAGCTTTCGGGGAATGAAAAACTGTTTTTT | CASSGKLSGNEKLFF
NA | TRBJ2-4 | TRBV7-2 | TGTGCCAGCAGCAGCACAGCCCAGAACAAAAACATTCAGTACTTC | CASSSTAQNKNIQYF
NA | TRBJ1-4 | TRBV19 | TGTGCCAGTAGGGCAATCGCAACTAATGAAAAACTGTTTTTT | CASRAIATNEKLFF